This TCR beta chain emerged from a study of regulatory T cells in long-lasting Graves disease. In the study overall: Over-5-year antithyroid drug use with positive TSH receptor antibodies defined persistent Graves' disease in the study.

The TCR beta library used iRepertoire HTBI primers with Arm-PCR amplification of CDR3. TCRdb ran MiXCR on the multiplex PCR reads and lists one entry per CDR3 protein. Of over 350,000 distinct CDR3 sequences in the sample, under 25% were seen once. This clonotype was found a few times. Its antigen is unknown. Study observations and caveats: Accuracy was perhaps lowered by the small sample size. TRBV28, TRBJ1-2 and TRBJ2-5 were favored in persistent disease.

The time point: persistent/refractory GD, antithyroid drugs over 5 years with positive TRAb. The authors made the TCR library using RNA they extracted from PBMCs. Approximately 9 milliliters of peripheral blood were taken and placed in EDTA tubes. Germline trimming cut 5 bases from V and 4 bases from J; bases unmatched to any gene: 5. The CDR3 is 14 residues long. Germline V CDR1 and CDR2: SEHNR, FQNEAQ (reference sequence). The chain combines TRBV7-9 with TRBJ2-7, with 10 bases lining up with TRBD1. The sequences come from peripheral blood mononuclear cells (PBMCs), collected when the disease was refractory, from a patient treated with antithyroid drugs. This TCR came from a female donor with Graves disease. CDR3: CASSSGQGDYEQYF. The CDR3 DNA reads TGTGCCAGCAGCAGCGGACAGGGGGATTACGAGCAGTACTTC.